One and the same sample provided the 32 T cell receptor beta chains below, sequenced in a study of patients and donors after allogeneic stem cell transplantation. TCRdb reprocessed the RT-PCR reads via MiXCR and lists one record per CDR3 protein. The sample consists of some 160,000 distinct CDR3 sequences, more than 20% of them appearing once. Material for sequencing was blood, either unsorted or a sorted T cell fraction (not recorded which). All receptors derive from a human donor who was either an allogeneic HSCT recipient or a stem cell or donor lymphocyte infusion donor (not recorded which). It is not recorded whose cells these are; they may come from a transplant donor.

In its sample, this clonotype was seen a few times. The V call is TRBV7-8, the J call TRBJ2-1; either TRBD1 or TRBD2 may fit D (5 bases each). Germline assignment: CDR1 SGHVS and CDR2 FQNEAQ. The germline V and J ends were trimmed by 3 bases and 4 bases, with 19 bases remaining between them. This CDR3 has 17 residues. Here the CDR3 reads CASSLESWYGGYNEQFF. For the CDR3, the DNA is TGTGCCAGCAGCTTGGAATCTTGGTATGGGGGTTACAATGAGCAGTTCTTC.

This clonotype was seen a few times. The chain joins TRBV11-2 to TRBJ1-1, with D maybe TRBD1 (6 bases). V gave up 3 bases and J gave up 0 bases, with 8 bases separating them. This CDR3 is built from 14 residues. Germline CDR1 SGHAT, CDR2 FQNNGV. The CDR3 DNA reads as TGTGCCAGCAGCTTCGGACAGTTGAACACTGAAGCTTTCTTT. Translated: CASSFGQLNTEAFF.

This clonotype has only a few counts. The chain recombines TRBV5-5 with TRBJ1-2; D is perhaps TRBD1 (5 bases). The germline gives CDR1 SGHKS, CDR2 YYEKEE (reference sequence). The CDR3 has 15 residues. V shed 0 bases and J shed 2 bases, with 11 bases lying between them. The CDR3 coding sequence is TGTGCCAGCAGCTTGGAATTCAGGGAAAACTATGGCTACACCTTC. This translates into CASSLEFRENYGYTF.

In its sample, this clonotype was seen a few times. The J gene is TRBJ2-1, the V gene TRBV11-2; possible D gene TRBD1, 7 bases. The CDR3 runs to 16 residues. V was shortened by 2 bases and J by 1 base, with 12 bases between the two germline ends. Germline CDR1 is SGHAT and CDR2 is FQNNGV. CDR3 region: CASSLLRGESYNEQFF. The CDR3 DNA reads as TGTGCCAGCAGCTTACTCAGGGGGGAATCCTACAATGAGCAGTTCTTC. The full variable domain, with the rest looked up from reference TRBV11-2 and TRBJ2-1, is EAGVAQSPRYKIIEKRQSVAFWCNPISGHATLYWYQQILGQGPKLLIQFQNNGVVDDSQLPKDRFSAERLKGVDSTLKIQPAKLEDSAVYLCASSLLRGESYNEQFFGPGTRLTVL.

J is TRBJ1-1 and V is TRBV9; D unclear. Trimming took 0 bases from V and 3 from J, leaving 9 bases between them. This CDR3 comprises 14 residues. Germline V gene sequence: CDR1 SGDLS, CDR2 YYNGEE. CDR3 sequence (DNA): TGTGCCAGCAGCGTAGCACCAGCCGACACTGAAGCTTTCTTT. Protein sequence: CASSVAPADTEAFF.

In this sample, this clonotype turned up a few times. CDR3 DNA sequence: TGCAGTGCTAGGGTGACAGGAACCTATGGCTACACCTTC. Protein: CSARVTGTYGYTF. V is TRBV20-1 and J is TRBJ1-2; tentatively, D is TRBD1 (6 bases). CDR3 length: 13 residues. Per the germline V gene, CDR1 is DFQATT and CDR2 is SNEGSKA (reference sequence). V lost 3 bases, J lost 4 bases, and 12 bases lay in between.

The chain joins TRBV7-9 to TRBJ2-7; TRBD1 is a possible D gene (6 bases). Trimming took 0 bases from V and 4 from J, leaving 13 bases between them. The length of the CDR3 is 15 residues. Germline CDR1 SEHNR, CDR2 FQNEAQ (reference sequence). The CDR3 loop is CASSLARVQGYEQYF. The CDR3 nucleotides read TGTGCCAGCAGCTTAGCGAGGGTACAGGGTTACGAGCAGTACTTC.

The chain recombines TRBV20-1 with TRBJ1-6; D remains unclear. Germline CDR1 DFQATT, CDR2 SNEGSKA (reference sequence). Between the trimmed V and J ends, which lost 4 bases and 0 bases, there was a span of 10 bases. This CDR3 region has 15 residues. CDR3: CSAKDGSSYNSPLHF. Here the CDR3 DNA reads TGCAGTGCTAAGGACGGGAGCTCCTATAATTCACCCCTCCACTTT.

The CDR3 DNA is TGTGCCACCAGTGACATACGGACAGGGCTTGAGACCCAGTACTTC. Translating gives CATSDIRTGLETQYF. The chain joins TRBV24-1 to TRBJ2-5; 8 bases are shared with TRBD1. J gave up 5 bases and V 4 bases, and 8 bases lay outside the gene matches. The CDR3 is 15 amino acids. Germline CDR1 reads KGHDR; CDR2 reads SFDVKD.

This clonotype was observed at least ten times. The chain links TRBV5-4 to TRBJ1-2; 11 nucleotides agree with TRBD1. Germline V gives CDR1 SGHNT, CDR2 YYREEE (reference sequence). CDR3 length: 15 amino acids. Trimming took 3 bases from V and 5 from J; bases not matched to a gene: 6. The CDR3 loop is CASSSRDRGLYGYTF. CDR3 DNA: TGTGCCAGCAGCTCCCGGGACAGGGGGTTATATGGCTACACCTTC.

The V gene is TRBV5-1, the J gene TRBJ2-4; 7 bases map to TRBD1. Germline loops: CDR1 SGHRS, CDR2 YFSETQ. The CDR3 is made up of 15 amino acids. With V trimmed by 3 bases and J by 0 bases, 3 bases remained unmatched. CDR3 coding DNA: TGCGCCAGCAGCTGGGGGACAGTAGCCAAAAACATTCAGTACTTC. Protein: CASSWGTVAKNIQYF.

This chain joins TRBV29-1 and TRBJ2-5, with D possibly being TRBD2 (5 bases). This CDR3 has 13 residues. V lost 1 base, J lost 5 bases, and 11 bases lay in between. Germline CDR1 SQVTM, CDR2 ANQGSEA. The DNA of the CDR3 is TGCAGCGTTGAAGGTGGACTTAGGGAGACCCAGTACTTC. Translated, it gives CSVEGGLRETQYF.

The chain recombines TRBV20-1 with TRBJ2-3; 10 bases are a match to TRBD2. Trimming at V came to 1 base and at J to 4 bases, leaving 8 bases not matched to a gene. This CDR3 has 16 amino acids. Germline lookup yields CDR1 DFQATT and CDR2 SNEGSKA (reference sequence). As DNA, the CDR3 is TGCAGTGCTAGAGGACGTCTAGCGGGAGTTGCAGATACGCAGTATTTT. Its translation is CSARGRLAGVADTQYF.

The chain employs TRBV11-2 and TRBJ1-1, with 8 bases matching TRBD1. With 1 base clipped from V and 5 bases from J, the junction kept 6 bases outside the gene matches. CDR1 SGHAT and CDR2 FQNNGV come from the germline V gene. This CDR3 is 15 amino acids long. CDR3 residues: CASSLVQGVWTEAFF. In DNA form, the CDR3 reads TGTGCCAGCAGCTTAGTACAGGGGGTCTGGACTGAAGCTTTCTTT.

V is TRBV4-3 and J is TRBJ2-7; TRBD2 matches 10 bases. Trimming at V came to 5 bases and at J to 4 bases, leaving 8 bases not matched to a gene. This CDR3 comprises 15 residues. Germline CDR1 is LGHNA and CDR2 is YSLEER. The CDR3 spells CASSEASGRGYEQYF. In DNA, the CDR3 is TGCGCCAGCAGCGAAGCTAGCGGGAGAGGGTACGAGCAGTACTTC.

This clonotype was seen repeatedly, ten times or more. In nucleotides, the CDR3 is TGCGCCAGCAGCCAAGACAGGGGATCTGGAAACACCATATATTTT. Translated, it gives CASSQDRGSGNTIYF. The V call is TRBV4-3, the J call TRBJ1-3; a weak D match, TRBD1 (6 bases). Trimming removed 0 bases from V and 1 base from J, with 7 bases in between. There are 15 residues in the CDR3. CDR1 and CDR2 (germline): LGHNA, YSLEER.

The V call is TRBV12-3 or TRBV12-4, the J call TRBJ2-2; D remains ambiguous. The CDR3 covers 13 residues. Trimming shortened V by 7 bases and J by 4 bases, and 10 bases separated the two germline ends. In nucleotides, the CDR3 is TGTGCCAGCATCACCTATATCACCGGGGAGCTGTTTTTT. Translation gives CASITYITGELFF.

This clonotype was found a few times. The chain combines TRBV2 with TRBJ1-1; maybe TRBD1 (5 bases). The germline CDR1 and CDR2 sequences are SNHLY and FYNNEI. The CDR3 contains 16 residues. With 7 bases removed from V and 3 bases from J, the gap between germline ends came to 21 bases. The CDR3 DNA reads as TGTGCCAGCACGGGTTTCTTCAGGGAGGGGTACACTGAAGCTTTCTTT. It translates to CASTGFFREGYTEAFF.

This clonotype has more than one count but fewer than ten. The rearrangement uses TRBV12-3 or TRBV12-4 and TRBJ2-7; D is unresolved. The CDR3 is 12 residues long. Trimming took off 5 bases at V and 3 bases at J, with 8 bases between the two ends. CDR3 bases: TGTGCCAGCAGTGACTTTTACTACGAGCAGTACTTC. It yields the protein CASSDFYYEQYF.

This chain joins TRBV20-1 and TRBJ2-3, with D perhaps TRBD2 (6 bases). The CDR3 runs 14 residues. The V gene's germline CDR1 is DFQATT and CDR2 SNEGSKA (reference sequence). Trimming took 6 bases from V and 0 from J, leaving 13 bases between them. The CDR3 sequence: CSATAGPSTDTQYF. CDR3 nucleotide sequence: TGCAGTGCCACGGCGGGACCTAGCACAGATACGCAGTATTTT.

This clonotype was detected a few times. This chain joins TRBV7-2 and TRBJ2-1; possibly TRBD2 for D (5 bases). Germline CDR1 and CDR2: SGHTA and FQGNSA. The ends were cut back, 5 bases at V and 9 bases at J, with 14 bases in the middle. The CDR3 runs to 13 residues. The CDR3 sequence is CASSNLARGEQFF. The CDR3 DNA is TGTGCCAGCAGCAACCTAGCTCGGGGTGAGCAGTTCTTC.

The chain links TRBV30 to TRBJ1-5; the match to TRBD1 covers 10 bases. Germline assignment: CDR1 GTSNPN and CDR2 SVGIG (reference sequence). There are 16 residues in the CDR3. V dropped 1 base and J dropped 4; count of bases not matched to a gene: 7. The CDR3 nucleotides read TGTGCCTGGAGTGGGGGACAGGGGCGAAGAAATCAGCCCCAGCATTTT. This gives the protein CAWSGGQGRRNQPQHF. Filled out from reference TRBV30 and TRBJ1-5, the complete variable domain reads SQTIHQWPATLVQPVGSPLSLECTVEGTSNPNLYWYRQAAGRGLQLLFYSVGIGQISSEVPQNLSASRPQDRQFILSSKKLLLSDSGFYLCAWSGGQGRRNQPQHFGDGTRLSIL.

This clonotype was detected only a few times. The V gene is TRBV10-3, the J gene TRBJ2-7; D possibly uses TRBD1 or TRBD2 (5 bases each). This CDR3 contains 14 residues. With 8 bases removed from V and 1 base from J, the gap between germline ends came to 15 bases. Germline V gives CDR1 ENHRY, CDR2 SYGVKD. This CDR3 is CAILGDGGSYEQYF. CDR3 in DNA: TGTGCCATCCTGGGGGACGGAGGATCCTACGAGCAGTACTTC.

This clonotype occurred a few times. The rearrangement uses TRBV29-1 and TRBJ2-1; D is undetermined. Trimming left V 4 bases short and J 8 bases short, with 6 bases between. CDR3 length equals 10 residues. Germline assignment: CDR1 SQVTM and CDR2 ANQGSEA. In DNA form, the CDR3 reads TGCAGCGTTGTATGGTATGAGCAGTTCTTC. Its protein product is CSVVWYEQFF.

In its sample, this clonotype was seen a few times. J is TRBJ2-3 and V is TRBV10-2; perhaps D is TRBD1 or TRBD2 (5 bases each). Trimming left V 6 bases short and J 3 bases short, with 19 bases between. CDR3 length: 16 amino acids. Per germline, CDR1 WSHSY and CDR2 SAAADI. As DNA, the CDR3 is TGCGCCAGCAGCGTCCGGGGCTCCCTGGGGACAGATACGCAGTATTTT. Translated, it gives CASSVRGSLGTDTQYF.

This clonotype was detected a few times. The rearrangement joins TRBV20-1 to TRBJ2-1; the match to TRBD2 covers 11 bases. Trimming at V came to 1 base and at J to 1 base, leaving 3 bases not matched to a gene. CDR1 is DFQATT and CDR2 is SNEGSKA in the germline V gene (reference sequence). The CDR3 contains 16 residues. The CDR3 spells CSARVLAGDSYNEQFF. The CDR3 coding sequence is TGCAGTGCTAGAGTACTAGCGGGAGATTCCTACAATGAGCAGTTCTTC.

This clonotype turned up a few times. CDR3 loop: CASNKGTGNYGYTF. The CDR3 DNA reads TGTGCCAGCAACAAAGGGACAGGGAACTATGGCTACACCTTC. V and J are TRBV12-3 or TRBV12-4 and TRBJ1-2, with TRBD1 matching over 9 bases. The V segment lost 7 bases and the J segment 2 bases; nucleotides outside the gene matches: 5. This CDR3 has 14 residues.

The table lists this clonotype with a few counts. The chain recombines TRBV5-1 with TRBJ2-4; the D gene is possibly TRBD1 (5 bases). Trimming took 6 bases from V and 0 from J, leaving 16 bases between them. Germline assignment: CDR1 SGHRS and CDR2 YFSETQ. The CDR3 runs 16 residues. The CDR3 DNA is TGCGCCAGCAAGAGACAGAATCAAGTAGCCAAAAACATTCAGTACTTC. It is translated as CASKRQNQVAKNIQYF.

The chain has TRBV9 and TRBJ1-1; TRBD1 might be the D (6 bases). Between the trimmed V and J ends, which lost 4 bases and 3 bases, there was a span of 13 bases. Germline values: CDR1 SGDLS, CDR2 YYNGEE. The CDR3 has 14 residues. The CDR3 DNA reads as TGTGCCAGCAGCCCGTGGGACATATACACTGAAGCTTTCTTT. This translates into CASSPWDIYTEAFF.

The J gene is TRBJ2-7, the V gene TRBV12-3 or TRBV12-4; weak D call: TRBD1 (6 bases). CDR3 length equals 15 residues. Deletions cut 6 bases from V and 3 bases from J, with 18 bases between. The CDR3 nucleotides are TGTGCCAGCAGCCTCACAGGGATTGGGGACTACGAGCAGTACTTC. The encoded protein is CASSLTGIGDYEQYF.

This clonotype was observed a handful of times. The chain couples TRBV7-9 to TRBJ2-2; the D is unclear. Germline V gene sequence: CDR1 SEHNR, CDR2 FQNEAQ (reference sequence). The V end was cut by 2 bases, the J end by 2 bases, with 12 bases between. The CDR3 covers 16 residues. DNA of the CDR3: TGTGCCAGCAGCTTAAGTCCTAGTGGAAACACCGGGGAGCTGTTTTTT. The encoded protein is CASSLSPSGNTGELFF.

This clonotype was recorded a few times. This sequence joins TRBV4-2 and TRBJ1-2; possible D gene TRBD1, 6 bases. The germline V gene has CDR1 LGHNA and CDR2 YNFKEQ. This CDR3 region has 14 residues. V was pared by 1 base and J by 1 base, with 7 bases between. In DNA form, the CDR3 reads TGTGCCAGCAGCCAAGCGGACAGTAACTATGGCTACACCTTC. This encodes CASSQADSNYGYTF.